These 26 T cell receptor beta chains were all obtained from the same sample, sequenced in a study of glioma-infiltrating T cells after dendritic cell vaccination. Sequenced by immunoSEQ multiplex PCR; TCRdb stores in-frame clones only, minus some. The table has 75,000 to 100,000 clones, 79% seen once. This sample comprised blood, obtained before dendritic cell vaccination. The receptors here all came from a human donor with glioblastoma.

The gene calls are TRBV25-1 and TRBJ2-1, with 7 bases that match TRBD1. The CDR3 loop spans 16 amino acids. V lost 0 bases, J lost 3 bases, and 5 bases stayed unmatched. Germline loops: CDR1 MGHDK, CDR2 SYGVNS. The CDR3 here is CASSEYRTGDYNEQFF. The CDR3 nucleotides read TGTGCCAGCAGTGAATATCGGACAGGAGACTACAATGAGCAGTTCTTC.

The CDR3 bases are TGTGCCACCAGATCCATATTCGACAGGGGTCGGGTGAACACTGAAGCTTTCTTT. Its translation is CATRSIFDRGRVNTEAFF. The gene calls are TRBV15 and TRBJ1-1; 8 nucleotides align to TRBD1. V was pared by 6 bases and J by 0 bases, with 15 bases of the junction left unmatched. Germline-derived CDR1 and CDR2 are LNHNV and YYDKDF (reference sequence). The CDR3 runs to 18 residues.

This chain connects TRBV1 to TRBJ2-1; the table's D call, TRBD1, has no DNA check behind it. TRBV1 is termed a pseudogene. This CDR3 is built from 16 residues. DNA for the CDR3: TGCACCAGCAGCCCAGCCGGGACAGACTCCTACAATGAGCAGTTCTTC. The encoded protein is CTSSPAGTDSYNEQFF.

V is TRBV5-8 and J is TRBJ1-1; 7 nucleotides agree with TRBD1. The CDR3 has 13 amino acids. In germline, CDR1 is SGHTS, CDR2 YDEGEE. The V gene end was trimmed by 4 bases and the J gene end by 6 bases; junction bases not matched to a gene: 6. The CDR3 loop reads CASSRTGMPEAFF. The CDR3 nucleotides are TGTGCCAGCAGCCGGACAGGAATGCCTGAAGCTTTCTTT.

This clone was picked up a small number of times. The chain uses TRBV10-1 and TRBJ2-3; a possible D gene is TRBD2 (6 bases). The CDR3 has 13 residues. Germline CDR1 and CDR2: WNHNN and SYGVQD (reference sequence). V dropped 5 bases and J dropped 1 base, with 7 bases sitting between them. CDR3 DNA: TGCGCCAGCAGTTCTAGCGGCACAGATACGCAGTATTTT. This gives the protein CASSSSGTDTQYF.

This clone was counted once. At one of its ends the junction is not consistent with the germline gene, which may arise from a read error. This chain joins TRBV30 and TRBJ2-7, with D maybe TRBD2 (7 bases). This CDR3 contains 16 residues. The germline V gene has CDR1 GTSNPN and CDR2 SVGIG (reference sequence). The chain's CDR3 is CARSPIGRAGANEQYF. The CDR3 DNA reads TGTGCCCGGAGTCCCATTGGCCGGGCGGGGGCCAACGAGCAGTACTTC.

This clone was found once. The chain is built from TRBV9 and TRBJ2-7; no firm D call. Germline assignment: CDR1 SGDLS and CDR2 YYNGEE. This CDR3 has 14 amino acids. Between the trimmed V and J ends, which lost 0 bases and 2 bases, there was a span of 9 bases. CDR3 in DNA: TGTGCCAGCAGCGTAGGGGTCGGAGCCTACGAGCAGTACTTC. This sequence encodes CASSVGVGAYEQYF.

This sequence joins TRBV19 and TRBJ2-7, with TRBD1 identical over 8 bases. Germline values: CDR1 LNHDA, CDR2 SQIVND (reference sequence). V gave up 5 bases and J gave up 3 bases; unmatched junction bases: 3. The CDR3 runs to 13 residues. The CDR3 loop reads CASSVGQGYEQYF. CDR3 in DNA: TGTGCCAGTAGTGTTGGACAGGGCTACGAGCAGTACTTC.

The chain combines TRBV6-5 with TRBJ1-1; 7 nucleotides align to TRBD1. This CDR3 is built from 14 residues. The ends lost 5 bases at V and 4 bases at J; junction bases unmatched: 7. Germline CDR1 reads MNHEY; CDR2 reads SVGAGI. The CDR3 DNA reads TGTGCCAGCAGTATAAAGACAGGGAGCACTGAAGCTTTCTTT. It yields the protein CASSIKTGSTEAFF.

This chain joins TRBV7-3 and TRBJ2-3; 10 bases map to TRBD1. The germline V gene encodes CDR1 SGHTA and CDR2 FQGTGA. The junction had 3 bases not matched to a gene; V was cut back by 0 bases and J by 3 bases. CDR3 length: 16 amino acids. The CDR3 DNA reads TGTGCCAGCAGCTTAACGGTGGACAGGGGGACAGATACGCAGTATTTT. Translation gives CASSLTVDRGTDTQYF.

CDR3 nucleotide sequence: TGTGCCAGCAGTGACTCACAGGGGGCCCTTTGGTTGCATGGCTACACCTTC. Its protein is CASSDSQGALWLHGYTF. The chain couples TRBV6-4 to TRBJ1-2; 9 bases align to TRBD1. The germline V gene has CDR1 MRHNA and CDR2 SNTAGT. Trimming removed 0 bases from V and 6 bases from J; junction bases left unmatched: 11. This CDR3 comprises 17 residues.

The chain couples TRBV30 to TRBJ1-2; 9 positions agree with TRBD1. Germline V gene sequence: CDR1 GTSNPN, CDR2 SVGIG (reference sequence). V trimming: 0 bases; J trimming: 9 bases; junction bases outside the gene matches: 8. The CDR3 runs 14 residues. CDR3 protein: CAWSVLGQGGRYTF. In DNA, the CDR3 is TGTGCCTGGAGTGTACTGGGACAGGGTGGCCGCTACACCTTC.

The rearrangement joins TRBV5-4 to TRBJ1-2, with D possibly matching TRBD1 (6 bases). The length of the CDR3 is 13 residues. CDR1 is SGHNT and CDR2 is YYREEE in the germline V gene (reference sequence). Trimming shortened V by 7 bases and J by 9 bases, and 19 bases separated the two germline ends. The CDR3 here is CASHGPVGGSYTF. The CDR3 DNA sequence: TGTGCCAGCCACGGGCCGGTAGGGGGAAGCTACACCTTC.

V is TRBV10-3 and J is TRBJ1-2; D ambiguous. This CDR3 spans 15 amino acids. Trimming removed 3 bases at V and 5 bases at J, with 16 bases between. Germline CDR1 and CDR2: ENHRY and SYGVKD. The CDR3 region is CAISEKEAGRYGYTF. CDR3 nucleotides: TGTGCCATCAGTGAAAAGGAGGCGGGCAGGTATGGCTACACCTTC.

V is TRBV29-1 and J is TRBJ1-2; perhaps TRBD1 as D (5 bases). The CDR3 is 14 amino acids. Germline V gene data show CDR1 as SQVTM and CDR2 as ANQGSEA. The V end was cut by 5 bases, the J end by 5 bases, with 18 bases between. The CDR3 DNA is TGCAGCGTTTCGCGAGCCACAGGCACGTATGGCTACACCTTC. It translates to CSVSRATGTYGYTF. Using reference TRBV29-1 and TRBJ1-2 for the parts outside the CDR3, the full variable domain is SAVISQKPSRDICQRGTSLTIQCQVDSQVTMMFWYRQQPGQSLTLIATANQGSEATYESGFVIDKFPISRPNLTFSTLTVSNMSPEDSSIYLCSVSRATGTYGYTFGSGTRLTVV.

This chain links TRBV10-3 with TRBJ1-1; a possible D gene is TRBD1 (6 bases). The V end lost 5 bases, the J end lost 8 bases, and 15 bases lay between the germline ends. The germline V gene encodes CDR1 ENHRY and CDR2 SYGVKD. The CDR3 contains 13 residues. The CDR3 spells CAISQRTDKEAFF. DNA for the CDR3: TGTGCCATCAGTCAGAGGACAGACAAAGAAGCTTTCTTT.

This chain uses TRBV2 with TRBJ2-1, with D tentatively TRBD2 (6 bases). This CDR3 is built from 15 residues. V was pared by 7 bases and J by 0 bases, with 13 bases between. Per germline, CDR1 SNHLY and CDR2 FYNNEI. The CDR3 is CASKQLASSYNEQFF. For the CDR3, the DNA is TGTGCCAGCAAACAACTAGCAAGCTCCTACAATGAGCAGTTCTTC.

The rearrangement uses TRBV2 and TRBJ1-5; TRBD1 is a possible D gene (6 bases). The CDR3 is 15 amino acids. V was trimmed by 6 bases and J by 2 bases, leaving 14 bases between them. Germline V gene sequence: CDR1 SNHLY, CDR2 FYNNEI. CDR3 sequence (DNA): TGTGCCAGCAGATCCGACAGGCAGGGCAATCAGCCCCAGCATTTT. It is translated as CASRSDRQGNQPQHF.

This clone has only a few counts. The chain employs TRBV6-1 and TRBJ2-2; the match to TRBD2 covers 9 bases. V gave up 2 bases and J gave up 6 bases; unmatched junction bases: 10. From germline, CDR1 is MNHNS and CDR2 SASEGT. CDR3 length: 17 amino acids. The CDR3 DNA is TGTGCCAGCAGTGAACAGGGGACTAGCTACCGTGCCGGGGAGCTGTTTTTT. The encoded protein is CASSEQGTSYRAGELFF.

The V call is TRBV5-1, the J call TRBJ1-2, with D unresolved. V gave up 4 bases and J gave up 1 base, with 8 bases separating them. The CDR3 is made up of 13 amino acids. The germline V gene has CDR1 SGHRS and CDR2 YFSETQ. Written as DNA, the CDR3 is TGCGCCAGCAGCCTAAACAGTAACTATGGCTACACCTTC. Protein sequence: CASSLNSNYGYTF.

The chain is built from TRBV4-2 and TRBJ2-4; 7 bases fit TRBD2. Looked up from germline, CDR1 is LGHNA and CDR2 is YNFKEQ. This CDR3 has 16 amino acids. With 3 bases clipped from V and 0 bases from J, the junction kept 5 bases outside the gene matches. In nucleotides, the CDR3 is TGTGCCAGCAGCCAGAGCTGGGGGGGAGCCAAAAACATTCAGTACTTC. As protein: CASSQSWGGAKNIQYF.

This chain links TRBV7-3 with TRBJ2-2, with TRBD2 identical over 9 bases. In germline, CDR1 is SGHTA, CDR2 FQGTGA. V lost 2 bases to trimming and J lost 4 bases; unmatched junction nucleotides: 5. This CDR3 is built from 16 residues. CDR3 protein: CASSLHGSGSTGELFF. In nucleotides, the CDR3 is TGTGCCAGCAGCTTACATGGTAGCGGGAGCACCGGGGAGCTGTTTTTT.

The V and J genes are TRBV5-1 and TRBJ2-3; 8 nucleotides match TRBD1. Trimming at V came to 4 bases and at J to 6 bases, leaving 7 bases not matched to a gene. From germline, CDR1 is SGHRS and CDR2 YFSETQ. The length of the CDR3 is 14 residues. CDR3 in DNA: TGCGCCAGCAGCACGACAGGGGCCGATGATACGCAGTATTTT. This gives the protein CASSTTGADDTQYF. Using reference TRBV5-1 and TRBJ2-3 for the parts outside the CDR3, the full variable domain is KAGVTQTPRYLIKTRGQQVTLSCSPISGHRSVSWYQQTPGQGLQFLFEYFSETQRNKGNFPGRFSGRQFSNSRSEMNVSTLELGDSALYLCASSTTGADDTQYFGPGTRLTVL.

This clone was observed a few times. The V and J genes are TRBV6-1 and TRBJ1-2, with no clear D. Germline assignment: CDR1 MNHNS and CDR2 SASEGT. CDR3 size: 16 residues. Trimming removed 4 bases at V and 0 bases at J, with 15 bases between. This CDR3 reads CASSVGGSPANYGYTF. DNA of the CDR3: TGTGCCAGCAGTGTGGGAGGGTCACCAGCTAACTATGGCTACACCTTC.

The V and J genes are TRBV6-4 and TRBJ2-7; D may be TRBD2 (5 bases). The germline gives CDR1 MRHNA, CDR2 SNTAGT. CDR3 length: 13 residues. V lost 4 bases and J lost 7, with 14 bases in between. The CDR3 bases are TGTGCCAGCAGTGCCACCGGACTGGGGGAGCAGTACTTC. Encoded protein: CASSATGLGEQYF.

The chain uses TRBV7-9 and TRBJ1-1, with 7 bases identical to TRBD1. Germline CDR1 reads SEHNR; CDR2 reads FQNEAQ (reference sequence). The V gene end was trimmed by 2 bases and the J gene end by 5 bases; junction bases not matched to a gene: 11. CDR3 size: 16 residues. Here the CDR3 reads CASSLLSPTGRTEAFF. The CDR3 bases are TGTGCCAGCAGCTTACTATCCCCGACAGGGAGGACTGAAGCTTTCTTT.